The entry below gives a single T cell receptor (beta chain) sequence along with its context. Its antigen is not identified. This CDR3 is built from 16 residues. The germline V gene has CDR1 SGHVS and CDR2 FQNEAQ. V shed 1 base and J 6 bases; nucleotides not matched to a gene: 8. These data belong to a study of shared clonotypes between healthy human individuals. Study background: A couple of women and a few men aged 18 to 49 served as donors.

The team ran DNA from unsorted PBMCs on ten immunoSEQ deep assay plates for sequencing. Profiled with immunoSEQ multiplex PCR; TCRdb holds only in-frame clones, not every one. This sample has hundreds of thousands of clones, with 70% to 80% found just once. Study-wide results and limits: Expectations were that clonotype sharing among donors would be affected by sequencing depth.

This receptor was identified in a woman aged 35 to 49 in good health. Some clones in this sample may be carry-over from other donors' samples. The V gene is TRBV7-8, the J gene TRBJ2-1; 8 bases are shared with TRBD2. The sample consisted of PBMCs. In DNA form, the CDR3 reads TGTGCCAGCAGCTTAGGTCCTAGCGGGTCGGGCAATGAGCAGTTCTTC. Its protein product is CASSLGPSGSGNEQFF. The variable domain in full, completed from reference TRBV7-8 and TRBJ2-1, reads GAGVSQSPRYKVAKRGQDVALRCDPISGHVSLFWYQQALGQGPEFLTYFQNEAQLDKSGLPSDRFFAERPEGSVSTLKIQRTQQEDSAVYLCASSLGPSGSGNEQFFGPGTRLTVL.